Here is one T cell receptor (beta chain) with its context. From germline, CDR1 is MNHEY and CDR2 SVGAGI. Trimming stripped 2 bases from V and 0 bases from J, with 10 bases between. The CDR3 sequence is 15 residues long. This sample stems from a study of blood T cell repertoires in COVID-19. Data came from immunoSEQ multiplex PCR; TCRdb stores just in-frame clones and leaves some out. The data show around 65,000 clones, roughly 80% seen once. The chain couples TRBV6-5 to TRBJ1-2, with D perhaps TRBD1 (6 bases). Sequenced input: peripheral blood. The clonotype originates from a man aged 55-75 years with acute or convalescent COVID-19. The CDR3 DNA reads as TGTGCCAGCAGTTACATGACAGGATCTAACTATGGCTACACCTTC. Protein: CASSYMTGSNYGYTF.